One sample yielded the 15 T cell receptor beta chains listed below, sequenced in a study of cytomegalovirus exposure and HLA in healthy donors. The PCR ran on 60 Vbeta and 13 Jbeta primers. The assay was immunoSEQ multiplex PCR, and TCRdb's table has in-frame clones only and misses some. The sample has 150,000 to 200,000 clones, around 79% seen once. Sample: PBMCs. These receptors came from a woman aged 50 to 65 in good health and CMV-seronegative.

This chain uses TRBV13 with TRBJ1-6; 9 bases are shared with TRBD1. The CDR3 contains 20 residues. V lost 5 bases to trimming and J lost 10 bases; unmatched junction nucleotides: 24. The germline V gene encodes CDR1 PRHDT and CDR2 FYEKMQ (reference sequence). CDR3 nucleotide sequence: TGTGCCAGCAGCCCACGCCACACAATAAACCGGGACAGGGTTAACTCACCCCTCCACTTT. This translates into CASSPRHTINRDRVNSPLHF.

The V gene is TRBV19, the J gene TRBJ2-5; tentative D call: TRBD2 (6 bases). The tail of the sequence fits TRBJ2-7 better, so the J call may be wrong. The CDR3 extends over 12 amino acids. Germline CDR1 LNHDA, CDR2 SQIVND (reference sequence). CDR3 DNA sequence: TGTGCCAGTAGTGGGGGGTCGGCCGAGCAGTACTTC. Its translation is CASSGGSAEQYF.

The genes are TRBV5-4 and TRBJ1-1, with 7 bases lining up with TRBD1. Trimming at V came to 2 bases and at J to 1 base, leaving 14 bases not matched to a gene. The CDR3 has 18 residues. CDR1 is SGHNT, CDR2 YYREEE, per germline (reference sequence). CDR3: CASSFKFTTGSWNTEAFF. CDR3 sequence (DNA): TGTGCCAGCAGCTTTAAGTTTACGACAGGGTCTTGGAACACTGAAGCTTTCTTT.

On this clone itself: Compared with germline, one end of the junction differs, possibly owing to a read error. The chain links TRBV5-5 to TRBJ1-1, with 7 positions matching TRBD1. Germline lookup yields CDR1 SGHKS and CDR2 YYEKEE (reference sequence). This CDR3 comprises 16 residues. The DNA for the CDR3 is TGCGCCAGCAGCCAAGATGGGACAGACACTGTCAGTGAAGCTTTCTTT. This gives the protein CASSQDGTDTVSEAFF. The full variable domain, completed using reference TRBV5-5 and TRBJ1-1, is DAGVTQSPTHLIKTRGQQVTLRCSPISGHKSVSWYQQVLGQGPQFIFQYYEKEERGRGNFPDRFSARQFPNYSSELNVNALLLGDSALYLCASSQDGTDTVSEAFFGQGTRLTVV.

This rearrangement joins TRBV4-3 to TRBJ1-2, with 11 bases identical to TRBD1. Germline values: CDR1 LGHNA, CDR2 YSLEER. The CDR3 is made up of 17 amino acids. The J segment lost 4 bases and the V segment lost 4 bases, leaving 11 bases of the junction unmatched. This CDR3 reads CASSPQGGQGGGYGYTF. CDR3 bases: TGCGCCAGCAGCCCACAAGGGGGACAGGGGGGTGGCTATGGCTACACCTTC.

The table lists this clone with a few counts. The chain recombines TRBV5-4 with TRBJ2-7; 7 bases fit TRBD1. The germline CDR1 and CDR2 sequences are SGHNT and YYREEE (reference sequence). Trimming at V came to 0 bases and at J to 0 bases, leaving 3 bases not matched to a gene. The CDR3 covers 15 residues. CDR3 amino acids: CASSLAQGFSYEQYF. CDR3 bases: TGTGCCAGCAGCTTGGCACAGGGGTTCTCCTACGAGCAGTACTTC. Complete variable domain (other parts from reference TRBV5-4 and TRBJ2-7): ETGVTQSPTHLIKTRGQQVTLRCSSQSGHNTVSWYQQALGQGPQFIFQYYREEENGRGNFPPRFSGLQFPNYSSELNVNALELDDSALYLCASSLAQGFSYEQYFGPGTRLTVT.

This clone appeared once. This chain links TRBV27 with TRBJ2-7; D is possibly TRBD2 (6 bases). In germline, CDR1 is MNHEY, CDR2 SMNVEV (reference sequence). Trimming stripped 2 bases from V and 2 bases from J, with 13 bases between. This CDR3 is built from 15 residues. The CDR3 nucleotides are TGTGCCAGCAGTTTAAGGCGGGGCGTCCCCTACGAGCAGTACTTC. Its protein is CASSLRRGVPYEQYF.

Only a few counts were recorded for this clone. The chain links TRBV2 to TRBJ1-4; the match to TRBD1 covers 7 bases. The germline CDR1 and CDR2 sequences are SNHLY and FYNNEI. The CDR3 has 12 amino acids. V lost 6 bases and J lost 14; bases outside the gene matches: 9. The chain's CDR3 is CASRKGARSLFF. CDR3 sequence (DNA): TGTGCCAGCAGGAAGGGGGCGAGAAGTCTGTTTTTT.

The chain employs TRBV14 and TRBJ2-5; 9 nucleotides line up with TRBD2. CDR3 length: 19 residues. CDR1 and CDR2 from the germline V gene are SGHDN and FVKESK. J lost 6 bases, V lost 1 base, and 18 bases had no gene match. The CDR3 DNA follows: TGTGCCAGCAGCCAAGTGGGGGTGAGGGCGGGAGGGCCAGATAAGACCCAGTACTTC. Translation gives CASSQVGVRAGGPDKTQYF. Supplemented by reference TRBV14 and TRBJ2-5, the full variable domain reads EAGVTQFPSHSVIEKGQTVTLRCDPISGHDNLYWYRRVMGKEIKFLLHFVKESKQDESGMPNNRFLAERTGGTYSTLKVQPAELEDSGVYFCASSQVGVRAGGPDKTQYFGPGTRLLVL.

This CDR3 reads CASSSLGASSVHEQYF. CDR3 DNA sequence: TGTGCCAGTAGTAGCCTGGGCGCGTCGTCGGTCCACGAGCAGTACTTC. The chain couples TRBV19 to TRBJ2-7; D remains ambiguous. Germline CDR1 and CDR2: LNHDA and SQIVND (reference sequence). This CDR3 contains 16 residues. Trimming pared 4 bases from V and 5 bases from J, leaving 21 bases between.

The chain couples TRBV5-6 to TRBJ2-1; TRBD2 aligns across 10 bases. This CDR3 contains 16 residues. From germline, CDR1 is SGHDT and CDR2 YYEEEE. V lost 4 bases to trimming and J lost 4 bases; unmatched junction nucleotides: 8. The CDR3 coding sequence is TGTGCCAGCAGCGGAACCGGGACTAGCGTTTACAATGAGCAGTTCTTC. Amino acid sequence: CASSGTGTSVYNEQFF. The full variable domain, completed using reference TRBV5-6 and TRBJ2-1, is DAGVTQSPTHLIKTRGQQVTLRCSPKSGHDTVSWYQQALGQGPQFIFQYYEEEERQRGNFPDRFSGHQFPNYSSELNVNALLLGDSALYLCASSGTGTSVYNEQFFGPGTRLTVL.

This rearrangement joins TRBV13 to TRBJ2-1, with D unclear. The CDR3 length is 12 residues. V dropped 1 base and J dropped 10 bases, with 8 bases sitting between them. Germline V gives CDR1 PRHDT, CDR2 FYEKMQ (reference sequence). The CDR3 is CASSLATYEQFF. The CDR3 bases are TGTGCCAGCAGCTTAGCCACATACGAGCAGTTCTTC.

This clone was seen a few times. This chain joins TRBV4-1 and TRBJ1-4; D might be TRBD1 (6 bases). Germline assignment: CDR1 MGHRA and CDR2 YSYEKL. This CDR3 spans 16 amino acids. Trimming took 4 bases from V and 3 from J, leaving 15 bases between them. The chain's CDR3 is CASSRTKDSPNEKLFF. CDR3 DNA sequence: TGCGCCAGCAGCCGTACCAAGGACAGCCCTAATGAAAAACTGTTTTTT.

The chain couples TRBV7-2 to TRBJ1-2, with D possibly matching TRBD1 (5 bases). CDR3 length: 13 residues. CDR1 and CDR2 (germline): SGHTA, FQGNSA. Between the trimmed V and J ends, which lost 5 bases and 2 bases, there was a span of 9 bases. The CDR3 protein is CASSKQANYGYTF. The CDR3 DNA reads TGTGCCAGCAGCAAACAGGCAAACTATGGCTACACCTTC. Drawing the rest from reference TRBV7-2 and TRBJ1-2, the complete variable domain is GAGVSQSPSNKVTEKGKDVELRCDPISGHTALYWYRQSLGQGLEFLIYFQGNSAPDKSGLPSDRFSAERTGGSVSTLTIQRTQQEDSAVYLCASSKQANYGYTFGSGTRLTVV.

As for this clone: Germline and junction disagree at one end, which may indicate a read error. The chain links TRBV7-2 to TRBJ2-1; 11 bases are shared with TRBD2. This CDR3 has 16 residues. Germline values: CDR1 SGHTA, CDR2 FQGNSA. CDR3 sequence reads: CASSPHTSGGYNERFF. The DNA of the CDR3 is TGTGCCAGCAGCCCCCACACTAGCGGGGGTTACAATGAGCGGTTCTTC.